This T cell receptor (beta chain) originates from a study of PD-L1 blockade in urothelial cancer. The CDR3 loop spans 15 amino acids. CDR1 is LNHNV and CDR2 is YYDKDF in the germline V gene (reference sequence). The V gene lost 0 bases and the J gene lost 4 bases, with 10 bases spanning the gap. This table comes from immunoSEQ multiplex PCR, and its TCRdb copy is limited to in-frame clones, with some not included. This sample has 56,000 or so clones; about 86% occur once, and the top ten carry under 3%. The sequence was collected from a man in his fifties or sixties with urothelial cancer. V usage is TRBV15 and J usage is TRBJ1-3; the D gene is possibly TRBD1 (6 bases). The material was PBMCs, obtained around atezolizumab (anti-PD-L1) treatment. The CDR3 loop reads CATSREGTPGNTIYF. CDR3 nucleotide sequence: TGTGCCACCAGCAGAGAAGGGACACCGGGAAACACCATATATTTT.